A single sample is the source of the 6 T cell receptor beta chains below, sequenced in a study of early T cells in non-severe SARS-CoV-2 infection. TCRdb redid the calling of the 5' RACE reads with MiXCR, one entry per CDR3 protein. The top ten hold more than 0.55% of the sample, which has 25,000 to 35,000 distinct CDR3 sequences, approximately 2.9% seen once. What was sequenced was whole blood. These receptors all come from an adult who was a healthcare worker with PCR-confirmed SARS-CoV-2 infection or an uninfected control (not recorded which).

J is TRBJ2-2 and V is TRBV15; D unresolved. CDR3 size: 15 residues. V shed 3 bases and J shed 3 bases, with 11 bases lying between them. Germline assignment: CDR1 LNHNV and CDR2 YYDKDF (reference sequence). This chain's CDR3 is CATSSSPPHTGELFF. The CDR3 nucleotides are TGTGCCACCAGCAGTTCACCTCCGCACACCGGGGAGCTGTTTTTT.

V is TRBV4-2 and J is TRBJ2-3; the D is unclear. V shed 0 bases and J shed 0 bases, with 7 bases lying between them. Looked up from germline, CDR1 is LGHNA and CDR2 is YNFKEQ. The CDR3 runs 15 residues. The CDR3 region is CASSQDTTSTDTQYF. DNA for the CDR3: TGTGCCAGCAGCCAAGATACGACAAGCACAGATACGCAGTATTTT.

This clonotype occurred many times. This sequence joins TRBV11-3 and TRBJ2-5, with D unclear. Germline assignment: CDR1 SGHNT and CDR2 YENEEA. The CDR3 covers 14 residues. V shed 5 bases and J shed 5 bases, with 15 bases lying between them. DNA of the CDR3: TGTGCCAGCAGCCAGCTTCAGTCTTCGGAGACCCAGTACTTC. Translating it yields CASSQLQSSETQYF.

This clonotype came up many times. The rearrangement uses TRBV14 and TRBJ2-3, with D unresolved. CDR1 and CDR2 (germline): SGHDN, FVKESK. The CDR3 is made up of 12 amino acids. Trimming removed 4 bases at V and 6 bases at J, with 8 bases between. The CDR3 sequence is CASSPWPDTQYF. CDR3 sequence (DNA): TGTGCCAGCAGCCCGTGGCCGGATACGCAGTATTTT.

This clonotype was picked up many times. V is TRBV4-2 and J is TRBJ2-1; the D gene is possibly TRBD2 (6 bases). Germline V CDR1 and CDR2: LGHNA, YNFKEQ. Trimming took off 4 bases at V and 1 base at J, with 17 bases between the two ends. The CDR3 contains 17 residues. In DNA, the CDR3 is TGTGCCAGCAGCCTAAAGAGTGGGACTCGATCCTACAATGAGCAGTTCTTC. Translation: CASSLKSGTRSYNEQFF.

The sample holds many counts of this clonotype. The chain links TRBV5-4 to TRBJ2-2; D call uncertain. The CDR3 consists of 13 residues. The germline V gene has CDR1 SGHNT and CDR2 YYREEE (reference sequence). The germline V and J ends were trimmed by 4 bases and 6 bases, with 10 bases remaining between them. CDR3 nucleotide sequence: TGTGCCAGCAGCCCGTTAGGGCCCGGGGAGCTGTTTTTT. Protein sequence: CASSPLGPGELFF.